The 14 T cell receptor beta chains presented below share a single source sample, sequenced in a study of blood T cell repertoires in COVID-19. Measured with immunoSEQ multiplex PCR; TCRdb has only the in-frame clones, and not every one. The sample has over 150,000 clones, approximately 80% seen once. Sequencing input: peripheral blood. The receptors come from a woman aged 55-69 years with acute or convalescent COVID-19.

This clone was counted a few times. J is TRBJ1-6 and V is TRBV4-2; D is undetermined. Germline V CDR1 and CDR2: LGHNA, YNFKEQ. The CDR3 length is 14 residues. With 0 bases removed from V and 12 bases from J, the gap between germline ends came to 12 bases. CDR3 sequence reads: CASSQDSTVLPLHF. In DNA form, the CDR3 reads TGTGCCAGCAGCCAAGATTCAACGGTATTACCCCTCCACTTT.

The J gene is TRBJ2-2, the V gene TRBV14; 8 bases map to TRBD2. The junction had 5 bases not matched to a gene; V was cut back by 1 base and J by 4 bases. The CDR3 length is 16 residues. Per germline, CDR1 SGHDN and CDR2 FVKESK. The CDR3 DNA sequence: TGTGCCAGCAGCCAAGCAGCGGGGGCGTTCACCGGGGAGCTGTTTTTT. Protein: CASSQAAGAFTGELFF.

The V and J genes are TRBV4-3 and TRBJ1-1; D gene uncertain. V shed 1 base and J shed 1 base, with 7 bases lying between them. This CDR3 spans 14 amino acids. Germline CDR1 is LGHNA and CDR2 is YSLEER. Written as DNA, the CDR3 is TGCGCCAGCAGCCAAGTCCGGGGGAACACTGAAGCTTTCTTT. It yields the protein CASSQVRGNTEAFF.

This sequence joins TRBV10-1 and TRBJ1-1; 7 bases are a match to TRBD1. CDR1 WNHNN and CDR2 SYGVQD come from the germline V gene (reference sequence). V was pared by 10 bases and J by 4 bases, with 6 bases of the junction left unmatched. The CDR3 totals 12 residues. Here the CDR3 DNA reads TGCGCCACCTTACAGGGGAGCACTGAAGCTTTCTTT. Amino acids: CATLQGSTEAFF.

The chain is built from TRBV6-2 or TRBV6-3 and TRBJ2-3; 7 bases map to TRBD1. CDR1 is MNHEY, CDR2 SVGEGT, per germline. Trimming at V came to 5 bases and at J to 2 bases, leaving 4 bases not matched to a gene. This CDR3 has 14 amino acids. The CDR3 coding sequence is TGTGCCAGCAGTCGGGACAGCACCACAGATACGCAGTATTTT. Its translation: CASSRDSTTDTQYF.

This clone turned up a few times. The chain couples TRBV4-2 to TRBJ1-2, with 8 positions matching TRBD1. The germline CDR1 and CDR2 sequences are LGHNA and YNFKEQ. This CDR3 contains 14 residues. V lost 2 bases, J lost 7 bases, and 6 bases stayed unmatched. CDR3 protein: CASSQPDRVSGYTF. Here the CDR3 DNA reads TGTGCCAGCAGCCAACCGGACAGGGTTTCTGGCTACACCTTC.

V gene TRBV4-3 combines with J gene TRBJ2-7; D gene ambiguous. Trimming left V 0 bases short and J 1 base short, with 10 bases between. Germline V gene sequence: CDR1 LGHNA, CDR2 YSLEER. The CDR3 has 15 residues. The CDR3 nucleotides read TGCGCCAGCAGCCAAGATAGAACCAGGTCCTACGAGCAGTACTTC. Translation gives CASSQDRTRSYEQYF.

The rearrangement links TRBV2 to TRBJ2-7, with 8 positions matching TRBD1. The CDR3 is 13 residues long. Germline CDR1 SNHLY, CDR2 FYNNEI. Unmatched junction bases numbered 4, after V lost 4 bases and J lost 5 bases. CDR3 residues: CASSAGGPDEQYF. CDR3 in DNA: TGTGCCAGCAGTGCAGGGGGCCCGGACGAGCAGTACTTC.

There are a few counts of this clone. The chain uses TRBV5-4 and TRBJ1-1; D possibly corresponds to TRBD1 (5 bases). V was trimmed by 4 bases and J by 3 bases, leaving 7 bases between them. CDR1 is SGHNT, CDR2 YYREEE, per germline (reference sequence). The length of the CDR3 is 12 residues. CDR3 DNA: TGTGCCAGCAGCACCAGGGACACTGAAGCTTTCTTT. It codes for CASSTRDTEAFF.

V is TRBV18 and J is TRBJ2-1; 8 positions match TRBD2. Germline CDR1 is KGHSH and CDR2 is LQKENI. J gave up 5 bases and V 3 bases, and 0 bases lay outside the gene matches. The CDR3 sequence is 13 residues long. The CDR3 DNA reads TGTGCCAGCTCACCGGGACTAGACAATGAGCAGTTCTTC. Its translation: CASSPGLDNEQFF.

The count of this clone is one. The chain carries TRBV5-1 and TRBJ1-4; no reliable D call. The CDR3 totals 15 residues. Trimming shortened V by 0 bases and J by 3 bases, and 9 bases separated the two germline ends. Germline assignment: CDR1 SGHRS and CDR2 YFSETQ. As DNA, the CDR3 is TGCGCCAGCAGCTTGGATGGTAGTCCTAATGAAAAACTGTTTTTT. It is translated as CASSLDGSPNEKLFF.

The CDR3 nucleotides read TGTGCCAGCAGTTACGGCAGGATTAGCTCCTACGAGCAGTACTTC. This encodes CASSYGRISSYEQYF. This rearrangement joins TRBV6-5 to TRBJ2-7; no definite D call. CDR1 is MNHEY and CDR2 is SVGAGI in the germline V gene. CDR3 length: 15 residues. V was cut by 2 bases and J by 0 bases, with 11 bases left in between.

V and J are TRBV10-1 and TRBJ1-6; D is perhaps TRBD1 (6 bases). Germline V gives CDR1 WNHNN, CDR2 SYGVQD (reference sequence). V shed 6 bases and J shed 10 bases, with 16 bases lying between them. This CDR3 comprises 14 residues. CDR3 residues: CASSTGSTGSPLHF. The DNA for the CDR3 is TGCGCCAGCAGCACAGGGAGTACGGGATCACCCCTCCACTTT.

For the CDR3, the DNA is TGTGCCATCAGTGACCCCCCTTCCCAAGAGACCCAGTACTTC. This codes for CAISDPPSQETQYF. This rearrangement joins TRBV10-3 to TRBJ2-5, with D unresolved. V gave up 3 bases and J gave up 1 base, with 9 bases separating them. CDR3 size: 14 residues. Germline CDR1 ENHRY, CDR2 SYGVKD.